Below, one TCR beta chain is given with its context. What it binds is not known. Other DNA sequences from this sample encode an identical CDR3 as well. The V end lost 6 bases, the J end lost 7 bases, and 18 bases lay between the germline ends. The germline gives CDR1 MNHNY, CDR2 SVGAGI (reference sequence). The CDR3 runs 14 residues. The repertoire was sequenced with immunoSEQ multiplex PCR; TCRdb's copy has only in-frame clones and lacks some. The sample consists of around 130,000 clones, over 85% of them appearing once. This entry is derived from a study of OX40 agonist ivuxolimab in advanced cancers. At the level of the study: Dosing consisted of intravenous ivuxolimab at 0.01 to 10 mg/kg every 2 weeks.

Study-wide results and caveats: Relative to CD4+ cells, CD8+ T cells on average had more expanded clones. Low normalized T-cell clonal expansion was additionally recorded for some nonresponders.

The origin of this receptor is an adult with an advanced solid tumor such as melanoma, head and neck, liver or kidney cancer. This sequence joins TRBV6-6 and TRBJ1-2, with no clear D. Here the sequenced sample was CD4+ or CD8+ T cells sorted from blood, taken in a trial of the OX40 agonist ivuxolimab. DNA of the CDR3: TGTGCCAGCAGGCTAAATAGGGAAGGTAGTGGCTACACCTTC. Its translation is CASRLNREGSGYTF.